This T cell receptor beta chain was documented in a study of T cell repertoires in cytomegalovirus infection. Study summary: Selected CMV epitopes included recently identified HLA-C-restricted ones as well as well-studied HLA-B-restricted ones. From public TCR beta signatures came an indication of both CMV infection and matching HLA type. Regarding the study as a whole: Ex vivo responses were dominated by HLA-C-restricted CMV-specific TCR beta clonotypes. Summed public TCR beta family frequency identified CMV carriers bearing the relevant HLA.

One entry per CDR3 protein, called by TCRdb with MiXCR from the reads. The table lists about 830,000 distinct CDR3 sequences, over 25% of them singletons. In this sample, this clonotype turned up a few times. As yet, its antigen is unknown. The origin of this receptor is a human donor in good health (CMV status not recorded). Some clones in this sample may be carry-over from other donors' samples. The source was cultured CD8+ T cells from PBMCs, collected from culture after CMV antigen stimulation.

Written as DNA, the CDR3 is TGTGCCACCAGTGAAAACGACAGGAACACTGAAGCTTTCTTT. Its translation: CATSENDRNTEAFF. This rearrangement joins TRBV24-1 to TRBJ1-1; possibly TRBD1 for D (5 bases). This CDR3 comprises 14 residues. V shed 4 bases and J shed 1 base, with 9 bases lying between them. Germline V gene lookup returns CDR1 KGHDR and CDR2 SFDVKD.